The source of this T cell receptor beta chain is a study of identical twins. General study results and limits: Excess sharing by twins proved weaker in beta out-of-frame sequences.

From germline, CDR1 is MDHEN and CDR2 SYDVKM. The CDR3 covers 15 residues. V gave up 4 bases and J gave up 4 bases, with 13 bases separating them. With regard to this clonotype: Its antigen is undetermined.

TCRdb recomputed calls from the 5' RACE reads with MiXCR, one row per CDR3 protein. Of about 890,000 distinct CDR3 sequences in the sample, about 12% were seen once. The sample was also linked to a second study, of yellow fever vaccine responses in identical twins.

The chain is built from TRBV28 and TRBJ2-2; maybe TRBD1 (6 bases). The sequence derives from a woman between 18 and 29 years old in good health. The sample consisted of PBMCs. CDR3 nucleotide sequence: TGTGCCAGCAGTTCCCCGTCAGGGGCCACCGGGGAGCTGTTTTTT. Translating gives CASSSPSGATGELFF.